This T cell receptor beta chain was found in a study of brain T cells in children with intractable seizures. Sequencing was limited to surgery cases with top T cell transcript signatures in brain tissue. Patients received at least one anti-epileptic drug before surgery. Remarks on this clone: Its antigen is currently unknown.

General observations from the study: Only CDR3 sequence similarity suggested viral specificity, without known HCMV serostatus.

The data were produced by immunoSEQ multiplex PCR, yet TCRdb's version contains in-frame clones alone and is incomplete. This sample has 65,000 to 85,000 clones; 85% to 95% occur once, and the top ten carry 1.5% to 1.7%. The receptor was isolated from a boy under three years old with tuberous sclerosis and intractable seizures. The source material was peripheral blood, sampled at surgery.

This CDR3 is CASSQDAGQGSSYEQYF. CDR3 nucleotide sequence: TGCGCCAGCAGCCAAGACGCCGGACAGGGGAGCTCCTACGAGCAGTACTTC. The chain employs TRBV4-1 and TRBJ2-7, with TRBD1 matching over 9 bases. CDR3 length: 17 residues. V trimming: 0 bases; J trimming: 0 bases; junction bases outside the gene matches: 6. The germline CDR1 and CDR2 sequences are MGHRA and YSYEKL.